The sample holds a few counts of the clone carrying this TCR beta chain. This sample was taken from a study of blood T cells in healthy people across ages. The ends lost 5 bases at V and 5 bases at J; junction bases unmatched: 13. The V gene's germline CDR1 is SQVTM and CDR2 ANQGSEA. This CDR3 has 15 residues. Primed by a sample-barcoded 5' primer and a J-beta primer mix, a second PCR proceeded for roughly 7 to 11 cycles. TCRdb used MiXCR to reprocess the 5' RACE reads, holding one entry per CDR3 protein. The table has more than 700,000 distinct CDR3 sequences, roughly 50% seen once; the top ten hold roughly 37%.

Sequencing was done on a sample of blood. The genes are TRBV29-1 and TRBJ2-7, with 9 nucleotides matching TRBD1. This TCR came from a man of 80 years or more in good health. CDR3: CSVSQAGTGRNEQYF. The DNA for the CDR3 is TGCAGCGTTAGTCAGGCCGGGACAGGGCGGAACGAGCAGTACTTC.